Shown below are 29 T cell receptor beta chains from a single sample sequenced in a study of OX40 agonist ivuxolimab in advanced cancers. Profiling relied on immunoSEQ multiplex PCR, and the TCRdb table lists in-frame clones only, not all of them. Found here are about 120,000 clones, roughly nine tenths of them singletons; the top ten hold 0.55% to 0.7%. The source material was CD4+ or CD8+ T cells sorted from blood, sampled in a trial of the OX40 agonist ivuxolimab. Every receptor here comes from an adult with an advanced solid tumor such as melanoma, head and neck, liver or kidney cancer.

The sample holds one count of this clone. The rearrangement uses TRBV28 and TRBJ1-4; D is undetermined. Trimming took 4 bases from V and 5 from J, leaving 11 bases between them. CDR1 and CDR2 from the germline V gene are MDHEN and SYDVKM. The CDR3 consists of 14 residues. The CDR3 region is CASSWGAPNEKLFF. CDR3 coding DNA: TGTGCCAGCAGTTGGGGAGCCCCGAATGAAAAACTGTTTTTT.

This sequence joins TRBV7-2 and TRBJ2-7; weak D call: TRBD2 (5 bases). With 3 bases removed from V and 1 base from J, the gap between germline ends came to 7 bases. Germline-derived CDR1 and CDR2 are SGHTA and FQGNSA. The CDR3 is made up of 13 amino acids. The CDR3 spells CASSFRGSYEQYF. The CDR3 coding sequence is TGTGCCAGCAGCTTCCGGGGTTCCTACGAGCAGTACTTC.

The V gene is TRBV28, the J gene TRBJ1-5, with D uncertain. Germline V lookup: CDR1 MDHEN, CDR2 SYDVKM. This CDR3 region has 12 residues. Trimming took 3 bases from V and 4 from J, leaving 4 bases between them. The CDR3 coding sequence is TGTGCCAGCAGTTTGCGAAATCAGCCCCAGCATTTT. The encoded protein is CASSLRNQPQHF.

This clone has only a few counts. V gene TRBV11-2 combines with J gene TRBJ2-7; D gene unclear. The CDR3 is made up of 14 amino acids. Germline V gene data show CDR1 as SGHAT and CDR2 as FQNNGV. V gave up 1 base and J gave up 1 base, with 8 bases separating them. CDR3 coding DNA: TGTGCCAGCAGCTTAGGCGGTAGTTCCTACGAGCAGTACTTC. It codes for CASSLGGSSYEQYF.

The chain employs TRBV27 and TRBJ1-1; D is ambiguous. V lost 4 bases to trimming and J lost 8 bases, with 17 bases between them. Germline CDR1 is MNHEY and CDR2 is SMNVEV (reference sequence). The CDR3 runs to 14 residues. DNA for the CDR3: TGTGCCAGCAGTTCATCAGGCGGAGTCAAAGAAGCTTTCTTT. It translates to CASSSSGGVKEAFF.

This chain links TRBV5-1 with TRBJ1-6; perhaps TRBD1 as D (5 bases). The V gene's germline CDR1 is SGHRS and CDR2 YFSETQ. The CDR3 runs 16 residues. With 2 bases removed from V and 5 bases from J, the gap between germline ends came to 14 bases. CDR3 bases: TGCGCCAGCAGCTTTACCGGTCCAGGGCATAATTCACCCCTCCACTTT. Translating it yields CASSFTGPGHNSPLHF.

The CDR3 here is CASREVTGANVLTF. CDR3 nucleotides: TGCGCCAGCAGGGAGGTCACTGGGGCCAACGTCCTGACTTTC. The rearrangement links TRBV5-1 to TRBJ2-6; tentative D call: TRBD2 (5 bases). The V end lost 5 bases, the J end lost 2 bases, and 8 bases lay between the germline ends. CDR1 is SGHRS, CDR2 YFSETQ, per germline. This CDR3 has 14 amino acids.

This chain links TRBV5-6 with TRBJ1-2, with 7 bases fitting TRBD1. Germline loops: CDR1 SGHDT, CDR2 YYEEEE. The CDR3 has 14 amino acids. With 3 bases clipped from V and 4 bases from J, the junction kept 6 bases outside the gene matches. This CDR3 reads CASSYRDRPYGYTF. In DNA, the CDR3 is TGTGCCAGCAGCTACCGGGACAGACCCTATGGCTACACCTTC. Full variable domain (rest looked up from reference TRBV5-6 and TRBJ1-2): DAGVTQSPTHLIKTRGQQVTLRCSPKSGHDTVSWYQQALGQGPQFIFQYYEEEERQRGNFPDRFSGHQFPNYSSELNVNALLLGDSALYLCASSYRDRPYGYTFGSGTRLTVV.

V usage is TRBV18 and J usage is TRBJ1-1, with TRBD1 identical over 7 bases. V trimming: 3 bases; J trimming: 1 base; junction bases outside the gene matches: 8. The CDR3 consists of 16 residues. CDR1 is KGHSH, CDR2 LQKENI, per germline. The CDR3 nucleotides read TGTGCCAGCTCACCTCAGGGACAGCTCACGAACACTGAAGCTTTCTTT. As protein: CASSPQGQLTNTEAFF.

This clone is a singleton in its sample. The chain uses TRBV5-1 and TRBJ2-3; TRBD1 matches at 12 bases. Germline CDR1 and CDR2: SGHRS and YFSETQ. The V segment lost 4 bases and the J segment 6 bases; nucleotides outside the gene matches: 3. The CDR3 runs to 14 residues. CDR3 in amino acids: CASSMGQGADTQYF. Written as DNA, the CDR3 is TGCGCCAGCAGCATGGGACAGGGGGCTGATACGCAGTATTTT.

This clone has more than one count but fewer than ten. The V and J genes are TRBV18 and TRBJ1-5; 7 positions agree with TRBD1. The CDR3 length is 13 residues. Per germline, CDR1 KGHSH and CDR2 LQKENI. V dropped 8 bases and J dropped 3; count of bases not matched to a gene: 4. CDR3 protein: CASGGQANQPQHF. The CDR3 DNA follows: TGTGCCAGCGGAGGACAGGCCAATCAGCCCCAGCATTTT.

The sample holds a few counts of this clone. The rearrangement uses TRBV28 and TRBJ1-2; 7 nucleotides line up with TRBD1. Trimming cost V 4 bases and J 8 bases; bases outside gene matches: 10. Germline V gene lookup returns CDR1 MDHEN and CDR2 SYDVKM. The CDR3 spans 14 residues. CDR3 DNA: TGTGCCAGCAGTTCTGCGGGACAGTATTACGGCTACACCTTC. Translated: CASSSAGQYYGYTF.

This clone occurred once. This chain uses TRBV6-6 with TRBJ2-7; 9 bases align to TRBD1. V gave up 0 bases and J gave up 6 bases; unmatched junction bases: 3. The CDR3 contains 14 residues. Per germline, CDR1 MNHNY and CDR2 SVGAGI (reference sequence). CDR3 sequence (DNA): TGTGCCAGCAGTTACTCGGAACAGGGGGCCGAGCAGTACTTC. The encoded protein is CASSYSEQGAEQYF.

The V gene is TRBV27, the J gene TRBJ2-7, with unresolved D. Per the germline V gene, CDR1 is MNHEY and CDR2 is SMNVEV (reference sequence). Between the trimmed V and J ends, which lost 5 bases and 3 bases, there was a span of 14 bases. The CDR3 is 14 amino acids. In DNA, the CDR3 is TGTGCCAGCAGTCGAGGCAATTCCCACTACGAGCAGTACTTC. This gives the protein CASSRGNSHYEQYF.

This sequence joins TRBV6-5 and TRBJ1-5; TRBD1 agrees at 7 bases. Germline CDR1 is MNHEY and CDR2 is SVGAGI. The ends lost 2 bases at V and 5 bases at J; junction bases unmatched: 6. The length of the CDR3 is 15 residues. The CDR3 sequence: CASSYGWGTDQPQHF. For the CDR3, the DNA is TGTGCCAGCAGTTACGGGTGGGGGACAGATCAGCCCCAGCATTTT.

The V gene is TRBV6-6, the J gene TRBJ2-2; tentatively, D is TRBD1 or TRBD2 (5 bases each). V lost 6 bases, J lost 0 bases, and 8 bases lay in between. This CDR3 is 14 amino acids long. Germline V CDR1 and CDR2: MNHNY, SVGAGI (reference sequence). CDR3 sequence reads: CASRLGANTGELFF. CDR3 nucleotides: TGTGCCAGCAGGCTGGGGGCGAACACCGGGGAGCTGTTTTTT.

V is TRBV10-3 and J is TRBJ2-2, with D perhaps assigned TRBD1 or TRBD2 (5 bases each). Germline V lookup: CDR1 ENHRY, CDR2 SYGVKD. The ends were cut back, 6 bases at V and 6 bases at J, with 8 bases in the middle. The CDR3 spans 12 residues. CDR3: CAISLGAGELFF. DNA of the CDR3: TGTGCCATCAGCTTGGGGGCCGGGGAGCTGTTTTTT.

J is TRBJ1-2 and V is TRBV6-6; TRBD1 aligns across 8 bases. The CDR3 extends over 14 amino acids. The germline V gene has CDR1 MNHNY and CDR2 SVGAGI (reference sequence). With 7 bases clipped from V and 4 bases from J, the junction kept 8 bases outside the gene matches. CDR3 sequence (DNA): TGTGCCAGCAACGGACAGGGTTCCCTCTATGGCTACACCTTC. Translation: CASNGQGSLYGYTF.

This chain links TRBV14 with TRBJ1-3; 7 bases agree with TRBD1. The CDR3 runs 16 residues. Per the germline V gene, CDR1 is SGHDN and CDR2 is FVKESK. Trimming cost V 6 bases and J 0 bases; bases outside gene matches: 8. CDR3: CASSLPGTASGNTIYF. In DNA, the CDR3 is TGTGCCAGCAGTCTACCCGGGACAGCCTCTGGAAACACCATATATTTT.

This clone was recorded once. The chain couples TRBV9 to TRBJ2-7; no firm D call. This CDR3 contains 13 residues. The V gene lost 1 base and the J gene lost 7 bases, with 12 bases spanning the gap. The germline gives CDR1 SGDLS, CDR2 YYNGEE. DNA for the CDR3: TGTGCCAGCAGCGTACGGGTATCTGGGGAGCAGTACTTC. It translates to CASSVRVSGEQYF.

The chain carries TRBV11-2 and TRBJ1-3; maybe TRBD1 (6 bases). Germline V gene lookup returns CDR1 SGHAT and CDR2 FQNNGV. The CDR3 runs 16 residues. Trimming stripped 0 bases from V and 0 bases from J, with 9 bases between. The CDR3 region has the DNA TGTGCCAGCAGCTTAGAGGGACAAAGCTCTGGAAACACCATATATTTT. As protein: CASSLEGQSSGNTIYF.

The CDR3 reads CATKTGEMVDTQYF. Here the CDR3 DNA reads TGTGCCACCAAGACAGGAGAAATGGTAGATACGCAGTATTTT. This sequence joins TRBV10-3 and TRBJ2-3; D may be TRBD1 (6 bases). The germline V and J ends were trimmed by 10 bases and 5 bases, with 19 bases remaining between them. This CDR3 is 14 amino acids long. Looked up from germline, CDR1 is ENHRY and CDR2 is SYGVKD.

Here the CDR3 DNA reads TGTGCCAGCAGTTCGTCCAGGGGGCGGAACGAGCAGTACTTC. Its translation is CASSSSRGRNEQYF. The chain couples TRBV6-5 to TRBJ2-7; TRBD1 matches at 8 bases. Germline loops: CDR1 MNHEY, CDR2 SVGAGI. This CDR3 region has 14 residues. Trimming at V came to 4 bases and at J to 5 bases, leaving 7 bases not matched to a gene.

The chain employs TRBV28 and TRBJ1-2; 10 bases agree with TRBD1. V shed 3 bases, J shed 10 bases, and the junction held 2 bases outside the gene matches. The CDR3 covers 12 residues. Germline loops: CDR1 MDHEN, CDR2 SYDVKM. In DNA form, the CDR3 reads TGTGCCAGCAGTTTGACAGGGGGCGACTACACCTTC. Its translation is CASSLTGGDYTF.

The V call is TRBV5-1, the J call TRBJ2-2; tentatively, D is TRBD1 (6 bases). Germline loops: CDR1 SGHRS, CDR2 YFSETQ. V shed 2 bases and J shed 1 base, with 15 bases lying between them. CDR3 size: 17 residues. CDR3 sequence reads: CASSFSSGALNTGELFF. CDR3 nucleotide sequence: TGCGCCAGCAGCTTCTCTTCAGGGGCCTTGAACACCGGGGAGCTGTTTTTT.

The chain carries TRBV7-8 and TRBJ2-7, with D maybe TRBD2 (5 bases). This CDR3 region has 14 residues. Germline V CDR1 and CDR2: SGHVS, FQNEAQ. The V and J ends lost 1 base and 3 bases respectively, with 10 bases between them. This CDR3 is CASSLGGRSYEQYF. In DNA form, the CDR3 reads TGTGCCAGCAGCTTAGGAGGGCGCAGCTACGAGCAGTACTTC.

The CDR3 spells CASSPRPAGGPGDTQYF. The CDR3 DNA is TGCGCCAGCAGCCCTCGGCCAGCGGGGGGGCCGGGAGATACGCAGTATTTT. The V gene is TRBV4-3, the J gene TRBJ2-3; 10 bases are shared with TRBD2. This CDR3 contains 17 residues. The trim removed 4 bases at V and 5 bases at J, leaving 12 bases unmatched. Germline V CDR1 and CDR2: LGHNA, YSLEER.

The chain uses TRBV6-5 and TRBJ1-5, with TRBD1 matching over 7 bases. J lost 2 bases, V lost 6 bases, and 7 bases had no gene match. CDR3 size: 15 residues. The germline V gene encodes CDR1 MNHEY and CDR2 SVGAGI. The CDR3 nucleotides read TGTGCCAGCAGGTTTCAGGGGGAGGGCAATCAGCCCCAGCATTTT. It is translated as CASRFQGEGNQPQHF.

This clone has only a few counts. The chain is built from TRBV10-2 and TRBJ1-6; D uncertain. The CDR3 is 14 residues long. Trimming left V 4 bases short and J 5 bases short, with 9 bases between. CDR1 and CDR2 (germline): WSHSY, SAAADI. Here the CDR3 DNA reads TGCGCCAGCAGTGTTTCCGACAATAATTCACCCCTCCACTTT. It is translated as CASSVSDNNSPLHF.